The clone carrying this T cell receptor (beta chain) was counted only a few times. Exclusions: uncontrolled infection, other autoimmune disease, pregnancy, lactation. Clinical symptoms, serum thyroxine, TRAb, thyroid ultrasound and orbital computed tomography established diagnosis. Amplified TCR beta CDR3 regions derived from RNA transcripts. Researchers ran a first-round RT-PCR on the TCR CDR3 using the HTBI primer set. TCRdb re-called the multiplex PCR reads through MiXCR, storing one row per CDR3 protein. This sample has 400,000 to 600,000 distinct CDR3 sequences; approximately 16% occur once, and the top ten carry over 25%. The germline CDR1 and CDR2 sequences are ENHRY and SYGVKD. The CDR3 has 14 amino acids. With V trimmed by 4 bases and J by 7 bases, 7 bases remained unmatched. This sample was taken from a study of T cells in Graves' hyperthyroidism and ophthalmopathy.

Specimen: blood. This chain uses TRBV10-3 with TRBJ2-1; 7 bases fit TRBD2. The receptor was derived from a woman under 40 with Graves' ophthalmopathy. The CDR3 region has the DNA TGTGCCATCAGTGGTGGGAGGGCCTCTAATGAGCAGTTCTTC. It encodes CAISGGRASNEQFF.